Below, one TCR beta chain is given with its context. Antigen unknown. This record belongs to a study of regulatory T cells in long-lasting Graves disease. Across the study: Positive TSH receptor antibodies alongside over 5 years of antithyroid drugs were what marked Graves' disease as persistent.

Stated time point: persistent/refractory GD, antithyroid drugs over 5 years with positive TRAb. With RNA extracted from PBMCs as input, the TCR library was made. The CDR3 spans 21 residues. V gave up 3 bases and J gave up 2 bases, with 28 bases separating them. Building the TCR beta libraries relied on iRepertoire HTBI primers, and CDR3 regions underwent Arm-PCR. TCRdb reanalysed the multiplex PCR reads using MiXCR and keeps one entry per CDR3 protein. This table has about 660,000 distinct CDR3 sequences, about 32% appearing once. Study conclusions and caveats: Under persistent disease, TRBV28, TRBJ1-2 and TRBJ2-5 were used preferentially. Researchers reported studying only peripheral blood, not thyroid tissue.

This rearrangement joins TRBV12-3 or TRBV12-4 to TRBJ2-2; a weak D match, TRBD1 (6 bases). This sample comprised peripheral blood mononuclear cells (PBMCs), obtained when the disease was refractory, from a patient treated with antithyroid drugs. The receptor's source is a female donor with Graves disease. The CDR3 loop is CASSFALQGHRRGINTGELFF. CDR3 nucleotides: TGTGCCAGCAGTTTCGCCCTCCAGGGACACAGAAGAGGGATTAACACCGGGGAGCTGTTTTTT.